This T cell receptor (beta chain) was identified during a study of cytomegalovirus exposure and HLA in healthy donors. V was pared by 0 bases and J by 4 bases, with 7 bases between. Germline CDR1 is SGHDT and CDR2 is YYEEEE. The CDR3 extends over 13 amino acids. PCR involved 60 Vbeta and 13 Jbeta primers. TCRdb's table, derived via immunoSEQ multiplex PCR, lists solely in-frame clones and lacks some. The data show roughly 120,000 clones, 60% to 80% seen once. The sample consisted of PBMCs. This sequence joins TRBV5-6 and TRBJ1-2; D unclear. This clonotype was sampled from a man between 18 and 35 years old in good health and CMV-seropositive. The chain's CDR3 is CASSLGSRYGYTF. The CDR3 DNA sequence: TGTGCCAGCAGCTTGGGTTCCCGCTATGGCTACACCTTC. The full variable domain, rest sourced from reference TRBV5-6 and TRBJ1-2, is DAGVTQSPTHLIKTRGQQVTLRCSPKSGHDTVSWYQQALGQGPQFIFQYYEEEERQRGNFPDRFSGHQFPNYSSELNVNALLLGDSALYLCASSLGSRYGYTFGSGTRLTVV.